This paragraph covers one TCR beta chain sequence. This clonotype was detected many times. Its recognized antigen is unknown. There are no base qualities to consult, and no much larger clone falls within one base. This sample is part of a study of T-cell memory formation after mild COVID-19 (dated by TCRdb to the early 2020s). At the level of the whole study: TCR sequence clusters from the two donors were largely donor specific. Longitudinal TCRalpha and TCRbeta repertoire sequencing tracked T-cell clones expanding and contracting after mild COVID-19 in a couple of donors. Two young, previously healthy adult volunteers, one female and one male, were included in the cohort. The investigation overall reported the following: Some responding clones were detected in pre-infection memory, which suggested that pre-existing cross-reactive memory T cells had joined the SARS-CoV-2 response. The second-wave clones that peaked on day 37 were not confirmed to be SARS-CoV-2 specific. Contracting CD4+ clones were found mainly in CM and EM memory subsets, while CD8+ clones were enriched in EMRA. Only a couple of mild cases were covered in the study, and larger cohorts including severe cases with pre-infection samples were considered necessary. From day 15 to 85, contracting clones showed balanced CD4/CD8 phenotypes, whereas a second wave of clones that expanded from day 15 to 37 leaned towards CD4+.

PBMCs were isolated by Ficoll-Paque density gradient centrifugation. The sequencer listed for this sample is Illumina NovaSeq 6000. Using 5'RACE with constant-segment primers, TCRalpha and TCRbeta cDNA libraries were constructed, with sample barcodes and unique molecular identifiers added in the process. RNA was extracted from every sample with Trizol reagent. Library amplification was performed in two PCR steps, and a second sample barcode and Illumina TruSeq adapters were introduced in the second step. The libraries were sequenced on an Illumina NovaSeq using 2 x 150 bp paired-end reads. For the original study's pipeline: The reads were demultiplexed and collapsed into UMI-guided consensus sequences using migec v1.2.7. Using mixcr v2.1.11, the UMI consensuses were aligned to TRA and TRB V and J templates and assembled into clonotypes. A clonotype was counted as expanded or contracted only if both edgeR and NoisET called the change significant, with noise models trained on biological replicates. For edgeR calls, a false discovery rate-adjusted p below 0.01 and a log2 fold-change threshold of 1 were applied. PCA with hierarchical clustering of max-normalized trajectories of the 1000 most abundant clonotypes was used as exploratory dynamics analysis. The CD4 or CD8 phenotype of responding clones was assigned using the separately sequenced CD4+ and CD8+ repertoires. Starting from the raw public reads, TCRdb applied fastp trimming at Q25, assembled clones with MiXCR and retained in-frame beta chains. Each record represents a unique CDR3 protein, reported with the most common genes and DNA among its rows. None of the V and J calls come from the authors' own analysis; TCRdb made them. A total of 430,000 or so distinct CDR3 sequences appear in this sample, more than 20% of them only once. The ten most abundant clones make up around 13% of the sample.

The CDR3 measures 15 amino acids from cysteine to phenylalanine. CDR3 DNA only is kept here, 45 bases in frame from base 1. Compared with germline, V lacks 5 bases and J lacks 4 bases; bases without a gene match: 5. The germline V gene supplies CDR1 MNHEY and CDR2 SVGEGT. Sequenced input: PBMCs or a T cell subset sorted from them (not recorded which). The chain uses TRBV6-2 or TRBV6-3 and TRBJ2-1; TRBD2 matches 10 bases in the middle. The sequence was collected from an adult woman who had mild COVID-19 (a few samples of this study predate the infection). The sample titles of this study are shuffled in the database, so cell type and time point are left out; the donor was told from shared clones. The nucleotide sequence reads as follows: TGTGCCAGCAGTGACAGCGGGGGGGGTTACAATGAGCAGTTCTTC. The encoded protein is CASSDSGGGYNEQFF.